This T cell receptor beta chain appears in the sequencing data of a study of blood T cell repertoires in COVID-19. Study in general: Both acute and convalescent COVID-19 samples were obtained from the United States, Italy and Spain. Nucleic acid was either cDNA or gDNA, and it came from T cells, B-cell-depleted T cells, or PBMCs.

Between the trimmed V and J ends, which lost 2 bases and 4 bases, there was a span of 8 bases. CDR1 is SEHNR and CDR2 is FQNEAQ in the germline V gene (reference sequence). There are 14 residues in the CDR3. Original processing methods: Reference gene primer amplification in the assay estimated nucleated cell counts. This table comes from immunoSEQ multiplex PCR, and its TCRdb copy is limited to in-frame clones, with some not included. The DNA was the basis for D and trimming; V, J and clone size are from that table. The table has about 200,000 clones, roughly 85% seen once. The receptor was derived from a woman of 80 years or more with acute or convalescent COVID-19. The chain is built from TRBV7-9 and TRBJ1-4; D gene uncertain. The specimen sequenced was peripheral blood. The CDR3 nucleotides are TGTGCCAGCAGCTTATCCCGGAGTAATGAAAAACTGTTTTTT. Encoded protein: CASSLSRSNEKLFF.